The rows below give T cell receptor beta chains drawn from one sample of a study of OX40 agonist ivuxolimab in advanced cancers. Assay: immunoSEQ multiplex PCR; the TCRdb copy retains only in-frame clones and omits some. The sample records around 92,000 clones, 85% to 95% being singletons. This material consisted of CD4+ or CD8+ T cells sorted from blood, taken in a trial of the OX40 agonist ivuxolimab. These receptor sequences come from an adult with an advanced solid tumor such as melanoma, head and neck, liver or kidney cancer. Both conserved end residues are part of each CDR3. D genes are given only for firm matches. For some rows the clone size is stated as once, few or many, or as a class when expanded; others skip it.

>TRBV11-3|-|TRBJ2-5|-
TGTGCCAGCAGCAAACACAGGGTCCAAGAGACCCAGTACTTC
CASSKHRVQETQYF
>TRBV28|TRBD1|TRBJ2-1|once
TGTGCCAGCAGTTTATACCGGGACAGCACTAACGAGCAGTTCTTC
CASSLYRDSTNEQFF
>TRBV5-4|-|TRBJ1-3|-
TGTGCCAGCAGCTTTTTCAGCTCTGGAAACACCATATATTTT
CASSFFSSGNTIYF
>TRBV7-8|TRBD2|TRBJ2-1|-
TGTGCCAGCAGCGGGGGGGGGTCCTACAATGAGCAGTTCTTC
CASSGGGSYNEQFF
>TRBV23-1|TRBD1|TRBJ1-2|-
TGCGCCAGCAGTCCATTTTGGGGACAGGGAACCTATGGCTACACCTTC
CASSPFWGQGTYGYTF
>TRBV11-2|-|TRBJ2-3|-
TGTGCCAGCAGCTTAGTCCAGCCAACAGATACGCAGTATTTT
CASSLVQPTDTQYF
>TRBV6-1|-|TRBJ2-1|once
TGTGCCTCTTTGCCCCGCCCAGCCCGCAATGAGCAGTTCTTC
CASLPRPARNEQFF
>TRBV7-2|-|TRBJ2-3|-
TGTGCCAGCAGCCCCAATGGTTTCACAGATACGCAGTATTTT
CASSPNGFTDTQYF
>TRBV30|-|TRBJ1-4|-
TGTGCCTGGACCGCGGGGCGGGGGCTTTATGAAAAACTGTTTTTT
CAWTAGRGLYEKLFF
>TRBV30|-|TRBJ2-7|-
TGTGCCTGGAGTGTACTTCGACAGGCTGACGAGCAGTACTTC
CAWSVLRQADEQYF
>TRBV11-3|-|TRBJ2-1|-
TGTGCCAGCAGCTATTACAATGAGCAGTTCTTC
CASSYYNEQFF
>TRBV5-8|-|TRBJ1-5|-
TGTGCCAGCAGCCTCGGGGTTCCAGCCACCCAGCATTTT
CASSLGVPATQHF
>TRBV28|TRBD1|TRBJ1-2|-
TGTGCCAGCAGTGCGGGGGACAGAAACTATGGCTACACCTTC
CASSAGDRNYGYTF
>TRBV7-9|TRBD2|TRBJ2-1|-
TGTGCCAGCAGTCCGGGACTAGCGGGAACCTACAATGAGCAGTTCTTC
CASSPGLAGTYNEQFF
>TRBV7-2|TRBD2|TRBJ2-3|-
TGTGCCAGCAGCTTAGCACTAGCGGTTGATACGCAGTATTTT
CASSLALAVDTQYF
>TRBV6-5|-|TRBJ1-1|-
TGTGCCAGCAGCCCCCTACAGGGTAGGACTGAAGCTTTCTTT
CASSPLQGRTEAFF
>TRBV20-1|TRBD1|TRBJ1-6|-
TGCAGTGCTAGAGATGACAGGGGGCTCCACTTT
CSARDDRGLHF
>TRBV27|-|TRBJ1-5|-
TGTGCCAGCAGTTTATGGGCCAATAGCAATCAGCCCCAGCATTTT
CASSLWANSNQPQHF
>TRBV7-9|-|TRBJ1-4|-
TGTGCCAGCACCTTAATCGGGACAACTAATGAAAAACTGTTTTTT
CASTLIGTTNEKLFF
>TRBV6-5|TRBD1|TRBJ2-7|-
TGTGCCAGCAGTTACCGGGACAGGGGGGCCTACGAGCAGTACTTC
CASSYRDRGAYEQYF
>TRBV19|-|TRBJ1-6|-
TGTGCCAGTAGCACTACTTTCAGCTCCTATAATTCACCCCTCCACTTT
CASSTTFSSYNSPLHF
>TRBV11-3|-|TRBJ2-3|-
TGTGCCAGCAGCTCCGGGACCGCCGGAGATACGCAGTATTTT
CASSSGTAGDTQYF
>TRBV4-1|TRBD1|TRBJ1-5|-
TGCGCCAGCAGCCACCCCGACAGGGGCGGTCAGCCCCAGCATTTT
CASSHPDRGGQPQHF
>TRBV19|-|TRBJ1-5|-
TGTGCCAGTAGTATAGAACACAATCAGCCCCAGCATTTT
CASSIEHNQPQHF
>TRBV6-5|-|TRBJ1-1|-
TGTGCCAGCACCCGATCGGGGGTCGCTGAAGCTTTCTTT
CASTRSGVAEAFF
>TRBV4-2|TRBD2|TRBJ2-3|-
TGTGCCAGCAGCCCCTCGGGAGGGAACACAGATACGCAGTATTTT
CASSPSGGNTDTQYF
>TRBV11-2|-|TRBJ2-1|-
TGTGCCAGCAGCTTAGTGGCTACCAATGAGCAGTTCTTC
CASSLVATNEQFF
>TRBV13|-|TRBJ2-3|-
TGTGCCAGCAGCGAGGGACACAGGGCTACCACAGATACGCAGTATTTT
CASSEGHRATTDTQYF
>TRBV7-9|-|TRBJ2-6|-
TGTGCCAGCAGCCTACAATCCCTTCGGGGCTCTGGGGCCAACGTCCTGACTTTC
CASSLQSLRGSGANVLTF
>TRBV28|-|TRBJ1-5|-
TGTGCCAGCCAGATTAAGGGCCTAGGGCAGCCCCAGCATTTT
CASQIKGLGQPQHF
>TRBV11-2|-|TRBJ2-1|-
TGTGCCAGCAGCTTAGGTGCTTACAATGAGCAGTTCTTC
CASSLGAYNEQFF
>TRBV5-1|-|TRBJ1-4|-
TGCGCCAGCAGCTTGGCCGGGGTTGGGGAAAAACTGTTTTTT
CASSLAGVGEKLFF
>TRBV7-8|-|TRBJ1-5|-
TGTGCCAGCAGCTTAACAGGAGCGTATAGCAATCAGCCCCAGCATTTT
CASSLTGAYSNQPQHF
>TRBV5-1|TRBD1|TRBJ2-5|-
TGCGCCAGCAGCTCCCGGACAGGACAAGAGACCCAGTACTTC
CASSSRTGQETQYF
>TRBV11-3|-|TRBJ2-2|once
TGTGCCAGCAGCTTAGGGGGACCAGTCACCGGGGAGCTGTTTTTT
CASSLGGPVTGELFF
>TRBV7-2|-|TRBJ2-3|-
TGTGCCAGCAGCCTCTCTGGGTCAGATACGCAGTATTTT
CASSLSGSDTQYF
>TRBV19|-|TRBJ1-2|-
TGTGCCAGTAGTATAGCGCAGGGTTACTATGGCTACACCTTC
CASSIAQGYYGYTF
>TRBV9|-|TRBJ1-1|-
TGTGCCAGCCAGGCAGGTATGAACACTGAAGCTTTCTTT
CASQAGMNTEAFF
>TRBV7-2|-|TRBJ2-1|-
TGTGCCAGCAGCTTAGAATGGGGCTCATCCTACAATGAGCAGTTCTTC
CASSLEWGSSYNEQFF
>TRBV6-1|-|TRBJ1-2|-
TGTGCCAGTGAGATTTATAACTATGGCTACACCTTC
CASEIYNYGYTF
>TRBV30|TRBD2|TRBJ2-1|-
TGTGCCTGGAGGACAACCCCGGGACTAGCGGGAGTTATAGGTAATGAGCAGTTCTTC
CAWRTTPGLAGVIGNEQFF